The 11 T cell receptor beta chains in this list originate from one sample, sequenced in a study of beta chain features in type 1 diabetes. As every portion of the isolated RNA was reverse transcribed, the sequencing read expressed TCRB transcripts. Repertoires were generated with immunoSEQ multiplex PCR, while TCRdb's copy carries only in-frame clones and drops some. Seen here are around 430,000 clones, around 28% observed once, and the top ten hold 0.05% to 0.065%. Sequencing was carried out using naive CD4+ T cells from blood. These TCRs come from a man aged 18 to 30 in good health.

CDR3 loop: CASSPWTGLVYEQYF. The CDR3 bases are TGTGCCAGCAGTCCCTGGACGGGACTAGTTTACGAGCAGTACTTC. The chain is built from TRBV28 and TRBJ2-7; 8 bases map to TRBD2. CDR3 length: 15 amino acids. The germline gives CDR1 MDHEN, CDR2 SYDVKM. The J segment lost 4 bases and the V segment lost 5 bases, leaving 10 bases of the junction unmatched.

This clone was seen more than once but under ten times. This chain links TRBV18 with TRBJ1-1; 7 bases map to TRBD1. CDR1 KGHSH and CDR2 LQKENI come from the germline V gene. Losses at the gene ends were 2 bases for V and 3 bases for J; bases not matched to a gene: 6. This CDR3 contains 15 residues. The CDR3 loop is CASSPSDRVYTEAFF. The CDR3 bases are TGTGCCAGCTCACCATCAGACAGGGTGTACACTGAAGCTTTCTTT.

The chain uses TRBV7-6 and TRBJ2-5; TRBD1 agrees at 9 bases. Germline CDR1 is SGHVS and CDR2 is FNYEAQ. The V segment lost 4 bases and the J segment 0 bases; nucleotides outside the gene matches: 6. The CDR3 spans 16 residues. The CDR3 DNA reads TGTGCCAGCAGCTCGGACAGGGGAGGATACCAAGAGACCCAGTACTTC. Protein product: CASSSDRGGYQETQYF.

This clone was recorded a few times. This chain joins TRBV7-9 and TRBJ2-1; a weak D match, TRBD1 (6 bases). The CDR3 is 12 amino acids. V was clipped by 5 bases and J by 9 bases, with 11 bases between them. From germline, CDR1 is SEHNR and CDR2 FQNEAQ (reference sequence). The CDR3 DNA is TGTGCCAGCAGCCCGCAGGGGCCTGAGCAGTTCTTC. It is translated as CASSPQGPEQFF.

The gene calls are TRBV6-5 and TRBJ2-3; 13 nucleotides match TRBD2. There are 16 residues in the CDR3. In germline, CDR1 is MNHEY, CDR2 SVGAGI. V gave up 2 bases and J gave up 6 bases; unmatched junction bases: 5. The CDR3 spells CASSYQLAGGLDTQYF. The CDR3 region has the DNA TGTGCCAGCAGTTACCAACTAGCGGGAGGGCTGGATACGCAGTATTTT.

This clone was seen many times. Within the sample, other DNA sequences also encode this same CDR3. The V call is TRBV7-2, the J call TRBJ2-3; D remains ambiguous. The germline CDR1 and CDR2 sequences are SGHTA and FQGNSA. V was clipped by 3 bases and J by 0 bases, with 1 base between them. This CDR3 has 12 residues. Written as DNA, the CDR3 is TGTGCCAGCAGCTTTAGCACAGATACGCAGTATTTT. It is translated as CASSFSTDTQYF.

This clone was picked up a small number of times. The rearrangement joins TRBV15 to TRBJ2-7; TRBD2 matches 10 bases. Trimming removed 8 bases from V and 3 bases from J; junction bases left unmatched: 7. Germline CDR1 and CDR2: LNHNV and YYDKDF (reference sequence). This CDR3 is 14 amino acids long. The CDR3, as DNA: TGTGCCACCCGGCTAGCGGGAGCTGGCTACGAGCAGTACTTC. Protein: CATRLAGAGYEQYF.

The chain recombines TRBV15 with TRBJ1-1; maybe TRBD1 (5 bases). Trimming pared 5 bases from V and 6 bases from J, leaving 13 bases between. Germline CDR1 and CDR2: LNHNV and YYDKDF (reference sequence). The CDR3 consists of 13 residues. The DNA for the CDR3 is TGTGCCACCAGCCGTGACGGGGGGGCTGAAGCTTTCTTT. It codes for CATSRDGGAEAFF.

Here the CDR3 DNA reads TGTGCCAGCAGCTCCGGGACTAGGCTTCAAGAGACCCAGTACTTC. Translated, it gives CASSSGTRLQETQYF. J is TRBJ2-5 and V is TRBV7-8; 8 bases match TRBD2. Germline V gives CDR1 SGHVS, CDR2 FQNEAQ. The ends lost 4 bases at V and 2 bases at J; junction bases unmatched: 6. This CDR3 has 15 amino acids.

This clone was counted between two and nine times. The CDR3 nucleotides are TGTGCCAGCAGCTTAGCGGGCTATGGCTACACCTTC. Translated: CASSLAGYGYTF. The V gene is TRBV7-2, the J gene TRBJ1-2, with unresolved D. Trimming took 0 bases from V and 4 from J, leaving 3 bases between them. CDR3 length equals 12 residues. The V gene's germline CDR1 is SGHTA and CDR2 FQGNSA. Combining the CDR3 with reference TRBV7-2 and TRBJ1-2 gives the whole variable domain GAGVSQSPSNKVTEKGKDVELRCDPISGHTALYWYRQSLGQGLEFLIYFQGNSAPDKSGLPSDRFSAERTGGSVSTLTIQRTQQEDSAVYLCASSLAGYGYTFGSGTRLTVV.

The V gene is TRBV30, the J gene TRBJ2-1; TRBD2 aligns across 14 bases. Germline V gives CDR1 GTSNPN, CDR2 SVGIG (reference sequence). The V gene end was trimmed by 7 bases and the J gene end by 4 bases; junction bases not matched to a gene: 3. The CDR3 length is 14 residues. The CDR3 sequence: CAFWTSGRYNEQFF. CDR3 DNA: TGTGCCTTTTGGACTAGCGGGAGGTACAATGAGCAGTTCTTC.